The next 18 T cell receptor beta chains were all read from a single sample in a study of regulatory T cells in long-lasting Graves disease (dated by TCRdb to the early 2020s). The method behind the library was multiplex PCR. Sequencing took place on an Illumina HiSeq 4000. To build TCR beta libraries, CDR3 regions were amplified by Arm-PCR using iRepertoire HTBI primers. TCRdb trimmed public reads at Q25 via fastp, called clones via MiXCR and kept in-frame beta chains. Every distinct CDR3 protein forms one entry, paired with its most common genes and DNA. The sample yields approximately 490,000 distinct CDR3 sequences; roughly 17% were counted once. More than 10% of the sample belongs to the ten largest clones. Read against the paper, the sample's time point label means: newly diagnosed GD, antithyroid drugs for less than 3 months. For both TCR sequencing and RNA sequencing, RNA was extracted from PBMCs using TRIzol.

The same specimen was also included in a second study, on T cells in Graves' hyperthyroidism and ophthalmopathy.

The sequenced sample was peripheral blood mononuclear cells (PBMCs), obtained at new diagnosis, from a patient treated with antithyroid drugs. The receptors stem from a man in his forties with Graves disease. Donor details come from another sample of the same person, matched by shared clones.

This clonotype showed up many times. The gene calls are TRBV28 and TRBJ1-2; no reliable D call. Trimming stripped 5 bases from V and 8 bases from J, with 12 bases between. The CDR3 is 12 residues long. Germline assignment: CDR1 MDHEN and CDR2 SYDVKM. CDR3 residues: CASSRTLQGYTF. Written as DNA, the CDR3 is TGTGCCAGCAGTAGGACCCTTCAGGGCTACACCTTC.

CDR3 residues: CASSRRDRDTEAFF. For the CDR3, the DNA is TGTGCCAGCAGTCGCCGGGACAGGGACACTGAAGCTTTCTTT. The chain couples TRBV6-1 to TRBJ1-1; 9 nucleotides align to TRBD1. Germline V gene data show CDR1 as MNHNS and CDR2 as SASEGT. CDR3 length: 14 amino acids. The ends lost 5 bases at V and 3 bases at J; junction bases unmatched: 4.

This clonotype was counted many times. CDR3 sequence reads: CASSPAGRESYEQYF. The CDR3, as DNA: TGTGCCAGCAGCCCAGCGGGGCGGGAGTCCTACGAGCAGTACTTC. This chain joins TRBV11-2 and TRBJ2-7; the match to TRBD2 covers 7 bases. With 5 bases clipped from V and 1 base from J, the junction kept 8 bases outside the gene matches. This CDR3 is 15 amino acids long. Germline assignment: CDR1 SGHAT and CDR2 FQNNGV.

There are a few counts of this clonotype. V and J are TRBV6-1 and TRBJ2-2; no reliable D call. In germline, CDR1 is MNHNS, CDR2 SASEGT. Trimming took off 4 bases at V and 3 bases at J, with 6 bases between the two ends. CDR3 size: 13 residues. The CDR3 DNA reads TGTGCCAGCAGTGCTCTCTACACCGGGGAGCTGTTTTTT. It yields the protein CASSALYTGELFF.

This clonotype was observed at least ten times. The rearrangement joins TRBV20-1 to TRBJ1-2; 7 nucleotides align to TRBD1. Germline loops: CDR1 DFQATT, CDR2 SNEGSKA (reference sequence). The length of the CDR3 is 14 residues. J lost 2 bases, V lost 4 bases, and 7 bases had no gene match. CDR3 region: CSANKNRGNYGYTF. DNA for the CDR3: TGCAGTGCTAACAAGAACAGGGGAAACTATGGCTACACCTTC.

The chain couples TRBV5-1 to TRBJ2-1; D is unclear. The V gene lost 0 bases and the J gene lost 7 bases, with 11 bases spanning the gap. Germline V CDR1 and CDR2: SGHRS, YFSETQ. The CDR3 runs 14 residues. The CDR3 region is CASSLVTAGNEQFF. In DNA, the CDR3 is TGCGCCAGCAGCTTGGTCACAGCTGGGAATGAGCAGTTCTTC.

The rearrangement links TRBV6-2 or TRBV6-3 to TRBJ1-6; perhaps TRBD1 as D (6 bases). V shed 7 bases and J shed 0 bases, with 13 bases lying between them. Germline-derived CDR1 and CDR2 are MNHEY and SVGEGT. This CDR3 comprises 16 residues. The CDR3 spells CASTRDRSSYNSPLHF. The CDR3 DNA follows: TGTGCCAGCACTAGAGACAGGAGCTCCTATAATTCACCCCTCCACTTT.

In this sample, this clonotype turned up many times. V and J are TRBV11-2 and TRBJ2-5; 10 bases are shared with TRBD1. Germline values: CDR1 SGHAT, CDR2 FQNNGV. This CDR3 region has 16 residues. V dropped 4 bases and J dropped 5; count of bases not matched to a gene: 10. CDR3 loop: CASSSRLDRGDETQYF. The CDR3 DNA sequence: TGTGCCAGCAGCTCTCGTTTGGACAGGGGGGATGAGACCCAGTACTTC. Full variable domain (remainder filled in from reference TRBV11-2 and TRBJ2-5): EAGVAQSPRYKIIEKRQSVAFWCNPISGHATLYWYQQILGQGPKLLIQFQNNGVVDDSQLPKDRFSAERLKGVDSTLKIQPAKLEDSAVYLCASSSRLDRGDETQYFGPGTRLLVL.

A few counts support this clonotype. DNA of the CDR3: TGTGCCACCAGTGACGCTCAGGGACTAGCCAAAAACATTCAGTACTTC. Protein: CATSDAQGLAKNIQYF. This rearrangement joins TRBV24-1 to TRBJ2-4; maybe TRBD2 (6 bases). The CDR3 is made up of 16 amino acids. The germline V gene has CDR1 KGHDR and CDR2 SFDVKD. Deletions cut 4 bases from V and 0 bases from J, with 12 bases between.

The V call is TRBV6-1, the J call TRBJ2-1, with D unresolved. Trimming removed 1 base at V and 4 bases at J, with 14 bases between. Germline assignment: CDR1 MNHNS and CDR2 SASEGT. The CDR3 is 16 residues long. The CDR3 bases are TGTGCCAGCAGTGAAGGGAACCCAAACCTATACAATGAGCAGTTCTTC. It specifies CASSEGNPNLYNEQFF.

Of note for this clonotype: A read error may be the cause here, since a much bigger clone is one base away. This chain uses TRBV20-1 with TRBJ2-3, with no clear D. TRBJ1-5 matches the DNA end more closely, so the J call is doubtful. This CDR3 is 14 amino acids long. Germline values: CDR1 DFQATT, CDR2 SNEGSKA (reference sequence). The DNA of the CDR3 is TGCAGTGCTAGAGATCCCGGCGGGAGGCATACGCAGCATTTT. Protein sequence: CSARDPGGRHTQHF.

The CDR3 region has the DNA TGCAGTGCCAACCCGCGGGACGAGCAGTTCTTC. It specifies CSANPRDEQFF. The chain employs TRBV20-1 and TRBJ2-1, with TRBD2 as a possible D gene (6 bases). The germline V gene has CDR1 DFQATT and CDR2 SNEGSKA (reference sequence). The CDR3 length is 11 residues. V was cut by 6 bases and J by 10 bases, with 13 bases left in between.

At least ten counts were recorded for this clonotype. The CDR3 nucleotides read TGTGCCTGGAACCCGGGCGGGAGTAACTATGGCTACACCTTC. Amino acid sequence: CAWNPGGSNYGYTF. The chain employs TRBV30 and TRBJ1-2; no firm D call. Trimming cost V 4 bases and J 1 base, with 13 bases left between them. Germline V gives CDR1 GTSNPN, CDR2 SVGIG (reference sequence). The CDR3 has 14 residues.

A word on this clonotype: This may be a read error: a much more frequent sequence differs by one nucleotide. The J gene is TRBJ2-1, the V gene TRBV6-1; 16 bases agree with TRBD2. CDR3 length equals 17 residues. CDR1 and CDR2 (germline): MNHNS, SASEGT. The V and J ends lost 7 bases and 2 bases, in that order; junction bases with no gene match: 5. The CDR3 DNA follows: TGTGCCAGCACTCCAGGGACTAGCGGGGGGGCCTACAATGAGCAGTTCTTC. This sequence encodes CASTPGTSGGAYNEQFF.

This clonotype was recorded at least ten times. In this CDR3 the conserved last residue, phenylalanine or tryptophan, is missing, so a read error is likely. The limits of the CDR3 on the DNA are not certain, so only TCRdb's listed CDR3 is given. The genes are TRBV7-2 and TRBJ2-1; the D call of TRBD2 is as the table states it, not checked on the DNA. CDR1 SGHTA and CDR2 FQGNSA come from the germline V gene. The CDR3 comprises 13 residues, both ends counted. This CDR3 is CASSLYDSRSAVV.

This clonotype was observed a handful of times. The chain has TRBV19 and TRBJ1-1; D may be TRBD1 (5 bases). This CDR3 has 15 residues. Germline CDR1 reads LNHDA; CDR2 reads SQIVND (reference sequence). V shed 9 bases and J shed 2 bases, with 19 bases lying between them. Written as DNA, the CDR3 is TGTGCCAGCATCACCACGGGACGGCTCAACACTGAAGCTTTCTTT. This codes for CASITTGRLNTEAFF.

This chain uses TRBV12-3 or TRBV12-4 with TRBJ2-1, with 15 bases fitting TRBD2. V lost 6 bases and J lost 0; bases outside the gene matches: 9. The CDR3 runs 19 residues. The CDR3 DNA follows: TGTGCCAGCAGCCCCGGGACTAGCGGGAGGCGGAGCTCCTACAATGAGCAGTTCTTC. It yields the protein CASSPGTSGRRSSYNEQFF.

V usage is TRBV2 and J usage is TRBJ2-1; possible D gene TRBD1, 6 bases. V lost 10 bases and J lost 6, with 16 bases in between. CDR3 size: 13 residues. The V gene's germline CDR1 is SNHLY and CDR2 FYNNEI. CDR3 sequence reads: CAIRSYRANEQFF. The CDR3 DNA is TGTGCCATCAGGAGCTACAGGGCCAATGAGCAGTTCTTC.